These T cell receptor beta chains were read from a single sample in a study of cytomegalovirus exposure and HLA in healthy donors. Libraries were prepared by immunoSEQ multiplex PCR; TCRdb keeps only in-frame clonotypes and omits some of them. The sample has roughly 250,000 clones; around 89% are singletons. Sequenced: PBMCs. These receptors originate from a young woman in good health and CMV-seronegative. Each CDR3 is given with its conserved first and last residue. The D gene is left open where the match is weak. Clone size appears in some rows only: once, few, many, or a class for an expanded clone.

size	V	J	D	CDR3	DNA
-	TRBV9	TRBJ2-1	TRBD2	CASSAAGTKYNEQFF	TGTGCCAGCAGCGCAGCCGGGACTAAATACAATGAGCAGTTCTTC
-	TRBV28	TRBJ1-3	-	CASSLPSIPSGNTIYF	TGTGCCAGCAGTTTACCAAGCATCCCCTCTGGAAACACCATATATTTT
-	TRBV18	TRBJ1-1	-	CASSQQSPNTEAFF	TGTGCCAGCTCCCAACAATCGCCGAACACTGAAGCTTTCTTT
once	TRBV29-1	TRBJ2-1	TRBD2	CSGLLADYNEQFF	TGCAGCGGGTTACTAGCGGACTACAATGAGCAGTTCTTC
-	TRBV2	TRBJ1-4	-	CASSEGGRDNEKLFF	TGTGCCAGCAGTGAAGGGGGTCGGGATAATGAAAAACTGTTTTTT
-	TRBV7-8	TRBJ2-7	TRBD1	CASSFGTGETYEQYF	TGTGCCAGCAGCTTCGGGACAGGCGAGACCTACGAGCAGTACTTC
-	TRBV2	TRBJ2-5	-	CASSQQGRVETQYF	TGTGCCAGCAGCCAACAGGGTCGGGTAGAGACCCAGTACTTC
-	TRBV27	TRBJ1-1	TRBD1	CASSLTGRMMNTEAFF	TGTGCCAGCAGTTTGACAGGGCGAATGATGAACACTGAAGCTTTCTTT
once	TRBV28	TRBJ1-1	-	CASKTGWDYPSGDIQYTEAFF	TGTGCCAGCAAGACTGGGTGGGACTACCCGTCAGGGGATATTCAGTACACTGAAGCTTTCTTT
-	TRBV6-4	TRBJ2-1	-	CASSDSAGGYNEQFF	TGTGCCAGCAGTGACTCGGCAGGGGGGTACAATGAGCAGTTCTTC
-	TRBV6-1	TRBJ1-1	TRBD1	CASSENLQGSTEAFF	TGTGCCAGCAGTGAAAACCTACAGGGGAGCACTGAAGCTTTCTTT
once	TRBV4-3	TRBJ1-1	TRBD1	CASSQALHRGQNTEAFF	TGCGCCAGCAGCCAAGCGTTACACAGGGGGCAGAACACTGAAGCTTTCTTT
few	TRBV4-1	TRBJ1-5	TRBD1	CASSQGQGMDQPQHF	TGCGCCAGCAGCCAAGGACAGGGAATGGATCAGCCCCAGCATTTT
-	TRBV28	TRBJ1-6	-	CASSRTDYNSPLHF	TGTGCCAGCAGTCGGACAGACTATAATTCACCCCTCCACTTT
-	TRBV25-1	TRBJ1-6	TRBD1	CASSPGTGFPNSPLHF	TGTGCCAGCAGCCCTGGGACAGGGTTTCCTAATTCACCCCTCCACTTT